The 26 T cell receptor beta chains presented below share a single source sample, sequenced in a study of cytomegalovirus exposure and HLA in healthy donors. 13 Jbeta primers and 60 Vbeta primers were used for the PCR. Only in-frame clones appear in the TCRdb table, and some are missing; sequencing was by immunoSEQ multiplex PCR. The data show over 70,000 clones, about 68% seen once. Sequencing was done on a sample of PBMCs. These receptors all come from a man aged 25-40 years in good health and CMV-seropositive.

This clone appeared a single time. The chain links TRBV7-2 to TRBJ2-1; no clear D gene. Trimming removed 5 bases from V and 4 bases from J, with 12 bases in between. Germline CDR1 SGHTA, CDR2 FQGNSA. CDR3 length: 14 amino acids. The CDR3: CASSPLLQYNEQFF. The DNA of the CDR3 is TGTGCCAGCAGCCCGTTACTCCAATACAATGAGCAGTTCTTC.

The CDR3 bases are TGTGCCAGCAGCGATTCCGGGACTAGCAGCACAGATACGCAGTATTTT. As protein: CASSDSGTSSTDTQYF. The chain employs TRBV9 and TRBJ2-3; 9 nucleotides line up with TRBD2. Germline assignment: CDR1 SGDLS and CDR2 YYNGEE. The CDR3 runs 16 residues. V shed 3 bases, J shed 0 bases, and the junction held 5 bases outside the gene matches.

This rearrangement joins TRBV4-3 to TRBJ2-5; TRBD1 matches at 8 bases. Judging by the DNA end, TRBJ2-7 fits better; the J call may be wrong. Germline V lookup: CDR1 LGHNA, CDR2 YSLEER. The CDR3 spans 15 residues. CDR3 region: CASSQDRGQGYEQYF. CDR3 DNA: TGCGCCAGCAGCCAAGATCGAGGACAGGGTTACGAGCAGTACTTC.

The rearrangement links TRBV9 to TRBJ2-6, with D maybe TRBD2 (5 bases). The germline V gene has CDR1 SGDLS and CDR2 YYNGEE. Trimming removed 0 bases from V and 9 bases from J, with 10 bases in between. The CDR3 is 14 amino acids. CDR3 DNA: TGTGCCAGCAGCGTAGGAGGAGGCTACAACGTCCTGACTTTC. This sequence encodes CASSVGGGYNVLTF. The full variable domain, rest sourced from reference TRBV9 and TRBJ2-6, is DSGVTQTPKHLITATGQRVTLRCSPRSGDLSVYWYQQSLDQGLQFLIQYYNGEERAKGNILERFSAQQFPDLHSELNLSSLELGDSALYFCASSVGGGYNVLTFGAGSRLTVL.

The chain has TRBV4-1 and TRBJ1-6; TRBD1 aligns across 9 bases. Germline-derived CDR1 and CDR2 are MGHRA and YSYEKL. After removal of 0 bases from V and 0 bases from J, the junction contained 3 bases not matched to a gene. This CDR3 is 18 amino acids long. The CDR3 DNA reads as TGCGCCAGCAGCCAAGAGGGACAGGGAAGCTCCTATAATTCACCCCTCCACTTT. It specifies CASSQEGQGSSYNSPLHF.

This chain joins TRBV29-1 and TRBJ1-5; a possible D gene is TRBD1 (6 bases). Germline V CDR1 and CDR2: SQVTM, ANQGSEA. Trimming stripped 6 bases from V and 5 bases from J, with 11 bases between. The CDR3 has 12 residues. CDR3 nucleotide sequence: TGCAGCGTATGGGACATAGATCAGCCCCAGCATTTT. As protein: CSVWDIDQPQHF.

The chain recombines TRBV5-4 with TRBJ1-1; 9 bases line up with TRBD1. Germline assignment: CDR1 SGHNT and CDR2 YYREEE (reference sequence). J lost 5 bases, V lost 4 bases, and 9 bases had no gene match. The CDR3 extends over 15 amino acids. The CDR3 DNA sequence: TGTGCCAGCAGCCTATCAACAGGGGGCGGGACTGAAGCTTTCTTT. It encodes CASSLSTGGGTEAFF.

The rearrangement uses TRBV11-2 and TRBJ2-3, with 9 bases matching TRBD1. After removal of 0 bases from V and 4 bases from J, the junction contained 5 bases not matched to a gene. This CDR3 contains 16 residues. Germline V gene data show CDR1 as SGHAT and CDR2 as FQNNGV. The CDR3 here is CASSLDLGQGADTQYF. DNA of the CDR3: TGTGCCAGCAGCTTAGATTTGGGACAGGGTGCAGATACGCAGTATTTT.

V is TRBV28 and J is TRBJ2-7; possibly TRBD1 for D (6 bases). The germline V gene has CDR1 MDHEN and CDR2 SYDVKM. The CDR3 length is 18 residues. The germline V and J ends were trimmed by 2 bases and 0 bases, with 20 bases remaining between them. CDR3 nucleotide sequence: TGTGCCAGCAGTTTACCCTCCTTACAGGGCTCGAGCTCCTACGAGCAGTACTTC. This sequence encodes CASSLPSLQGSSSYEQYF.

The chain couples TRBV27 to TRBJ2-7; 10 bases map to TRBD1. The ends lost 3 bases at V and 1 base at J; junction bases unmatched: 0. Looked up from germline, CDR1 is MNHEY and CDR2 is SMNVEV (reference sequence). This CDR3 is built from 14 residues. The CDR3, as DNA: TGTGCCAGCAGTTTGGGACAGGGGTCCTACGAGCAGTACTTC. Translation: CASSLGQGSYEQYF.

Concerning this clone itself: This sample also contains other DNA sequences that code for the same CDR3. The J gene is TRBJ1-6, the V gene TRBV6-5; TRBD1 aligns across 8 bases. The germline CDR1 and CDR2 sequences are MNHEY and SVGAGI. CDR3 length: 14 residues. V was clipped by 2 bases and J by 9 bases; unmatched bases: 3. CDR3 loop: CASSYGQGGSPLHF. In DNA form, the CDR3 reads TGTGCCAGCAGTTACGGACAGGGCGGTTCACCCCTCCACTTT.

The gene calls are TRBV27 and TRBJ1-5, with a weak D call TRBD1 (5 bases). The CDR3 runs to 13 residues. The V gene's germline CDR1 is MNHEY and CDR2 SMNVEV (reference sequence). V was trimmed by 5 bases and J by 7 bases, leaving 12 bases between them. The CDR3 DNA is TGTGCCAGCAGTAGAATGGGGGGGCAGCCCCAGCATTTT. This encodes CASSRMGGQPQHF.

CDR3 residues: CASSRWGGEDTGELFF. The CDR3 bases are TGTGCCAGCAGCCGTTGGGGGGGCGAGGACACCGGGGAGCTGTTTTTT. The V gene is TRBV27, the J gene TRBJ2-2, with D perhaps matching TRBD2 (7 bases). V shed 6 bases and J shed 3 bases, with 17 bases lying between them. The CDR3 extends over 16 amino acids. Germline-derived CDR1 and CDR2 are MNHEY and SMNVEV (reference sequence).

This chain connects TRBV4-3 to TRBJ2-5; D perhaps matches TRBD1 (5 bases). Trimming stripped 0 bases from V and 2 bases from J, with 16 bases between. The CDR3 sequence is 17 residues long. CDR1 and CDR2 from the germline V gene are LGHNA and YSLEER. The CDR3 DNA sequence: TGCGCCAGCAGCCAAGATGTAGGCAGGGTAGGGCAAGAGACCCAGTACTTC. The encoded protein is CASSQDVGRVGQETQYF.

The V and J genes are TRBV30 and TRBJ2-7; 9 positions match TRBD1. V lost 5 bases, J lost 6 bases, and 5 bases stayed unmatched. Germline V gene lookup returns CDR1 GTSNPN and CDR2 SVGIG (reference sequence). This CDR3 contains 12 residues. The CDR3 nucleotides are TGTGCCTGGGCCCGGACAGGGGCCGAGCAGTACTTC. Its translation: CAWARTGAEQYF.

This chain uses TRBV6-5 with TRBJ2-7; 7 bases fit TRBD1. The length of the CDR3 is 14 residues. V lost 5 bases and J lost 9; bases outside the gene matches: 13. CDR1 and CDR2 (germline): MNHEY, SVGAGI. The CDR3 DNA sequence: TGTGCCAGCAGTCCACTCGAAAAAGGGGGCCGGCAGTACTTC. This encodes CASSPLEKGGRQYF.

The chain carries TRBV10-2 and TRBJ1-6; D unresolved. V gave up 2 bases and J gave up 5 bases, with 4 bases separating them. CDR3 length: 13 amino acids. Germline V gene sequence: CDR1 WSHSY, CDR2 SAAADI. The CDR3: CASSEQNNSPLHF. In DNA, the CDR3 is TGCGCCAGCAGTGAGCAGAATAATTCACCCCTCCACTTT.

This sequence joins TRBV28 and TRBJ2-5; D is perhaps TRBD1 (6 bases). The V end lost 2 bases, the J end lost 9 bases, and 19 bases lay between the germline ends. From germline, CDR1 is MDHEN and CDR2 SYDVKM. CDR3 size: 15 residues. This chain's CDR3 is CASSLVGSGSGAQYF. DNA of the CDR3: TGTGCCAGCAGTTTAGTGGGATCGGGCTCAGGGGCCCAGTACTTC.

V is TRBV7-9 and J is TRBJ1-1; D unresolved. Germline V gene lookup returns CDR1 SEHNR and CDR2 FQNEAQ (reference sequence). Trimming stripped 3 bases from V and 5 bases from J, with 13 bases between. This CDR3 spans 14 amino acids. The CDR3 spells CASSLGRQRTEAFF. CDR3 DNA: TGTGCCAGCAGCTTGGGGAGGCAGCGGACTGAAGCTTTCTTT.

DNA of the CDR3: TGTGCCAGCAGTCGCGGGCGGACGAGCTCCTACGAGCAGTACTTC. The encoded protein is CASSRGRTSSYEQYF. The chain recombines TRBV6-5 with TRBJ2-7; possibly TRBD2 for D (5 bases). V was cut by 5 bases and J by 0 bases, with 14 bases left in between. The CDR3 is 15 amino acids. CDR1 is MNHEY and CDR2 is SVGAGI in the germline V gene.

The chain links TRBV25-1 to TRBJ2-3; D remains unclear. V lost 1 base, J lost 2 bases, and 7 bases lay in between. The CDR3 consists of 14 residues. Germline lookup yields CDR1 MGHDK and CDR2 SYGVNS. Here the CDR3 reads CASSELVNTDTQYF. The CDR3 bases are TGTGCCAGCAGTGAATTAGTCAACACAGATACGCAGTATTTT.

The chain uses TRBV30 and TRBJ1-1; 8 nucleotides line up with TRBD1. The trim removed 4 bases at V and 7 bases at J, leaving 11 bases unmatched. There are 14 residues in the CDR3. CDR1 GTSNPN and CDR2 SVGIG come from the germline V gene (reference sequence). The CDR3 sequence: CAWTADRGKGEAFF. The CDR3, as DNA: TGTGCCTGGACTGCAGACAGGGGAAAGGGTGAAGCTTTCTTT.

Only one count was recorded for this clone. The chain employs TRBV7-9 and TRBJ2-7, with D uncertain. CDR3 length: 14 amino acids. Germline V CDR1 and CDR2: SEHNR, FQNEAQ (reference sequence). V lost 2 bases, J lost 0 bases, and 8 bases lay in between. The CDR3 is CASSLTDLSYEQYF. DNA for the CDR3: TGTGCCAGCAGCTTAACAGACCTCTCCTACGAGCAGTACTTC. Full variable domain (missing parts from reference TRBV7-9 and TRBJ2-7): DTGVSQNPRHKITKRGQNVTFRCDPISEHNRLYWYRQTLGQGPEFLTYFQNEAQLEKSRLLSDRFSAERPKGSFSTLEIQRTEQGDSAMYLCASSLTDLSYEQYFGPGTRLTVT.

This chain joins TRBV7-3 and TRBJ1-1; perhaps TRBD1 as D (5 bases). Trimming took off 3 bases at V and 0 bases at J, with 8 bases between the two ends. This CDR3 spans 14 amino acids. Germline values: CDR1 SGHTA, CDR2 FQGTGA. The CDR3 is CASSLGPVNTEAFF. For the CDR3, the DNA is TGTGCCAGCAGCTTGGGGCCAGTGAACACTGAAGCTTTCTTT.

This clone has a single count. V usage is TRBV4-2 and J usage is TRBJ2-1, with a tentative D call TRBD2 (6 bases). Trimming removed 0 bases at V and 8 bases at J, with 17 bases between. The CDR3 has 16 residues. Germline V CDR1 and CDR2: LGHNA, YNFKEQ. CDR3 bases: TGTGCCAGCAGCCAAGAAATTAGAGGCGGGGTGGATGAGCAGTTCTTC. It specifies CASSQEIRGGVDEQFF.

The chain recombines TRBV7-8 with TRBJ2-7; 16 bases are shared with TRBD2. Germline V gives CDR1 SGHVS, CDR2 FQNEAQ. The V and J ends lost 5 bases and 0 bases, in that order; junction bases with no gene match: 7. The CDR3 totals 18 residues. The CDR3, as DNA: TGTGCCAGCAGCCCCCCGGGACTAGCGGGAGGGAGCTCCTACGAGCAGTACTTC. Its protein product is CASSPPGLAGGSSYEQYF.